The text below deals with one TCR beta chain. The source of the sample is a study of shared T cell receptors in the human thymus. This CDR3 has 16 amino acids. The germline V gene encodes CDR1 SGDLS and CDR2 YYNGEE. Losses at the gene ends were 4 bases for V and 6 bases for J; bases not matched to a gene: 16. Produced via immunoSEQ multiplex PCR; TCRdb's table is partial and in-frame only. The sample contains about 380,000 clones, 85% to 95% of which appear only once. The source material was thymocytes. The chain couples TRBV9 to TRBJ2-7, with 7 nucleotides matching TRBD1. The clonotype was recovered from a human donor. CDR3 residues: CASSPYQQGETGEQYF. The DNA of the CDR3 is TGTGCCAGCAGCCCTTATCAGCAGGGGGAGACAGGCGAGCAGTACTTC.